This record looks at one TCR beta chain sequence and its context. Its target is unknown. Sequenced by immunoSEQ multiplex PCR; TCRdb stores in-frame clones only, minus some. The repertoire holds over 35,000 clones, under 85% seen once, with under 25% in the top ten. This sample stems from a study of lymphopenia after photon versus proton radiotherapy. Study-level results: Only patients who died were analyzed for survival; proton advantage is unproven. In patients who died, overall survival fell as post-nadir TCR diversity dropped more. Under photons, naive T cells and diversity fell while effector/memory populations rose. After the lymphocyte nadir, photon-treated repertoires showed oligoclonal expansion, especially of CD8+ Temra cells.

V lost 5 bases and J 2 bases, leaving 19 bases between the germline ends. CDR1 is SEHNR and CDR2 is FQNEAQ in the germline V gene (reference sequence). CDR3 size: 16 residues. The sample here was peripheral blood, taken from a patient treated with proton-based radiotherapy. This receptor was obtained from a woman aged 70 to 79 with pancreatic cancer. The chain has TRBV7-9 and TRBJ2-7; D is ambiguous. CDR3 amino acids: CASSQDAARSTYEQYF. CDR3 sequence (DNA): TGTGCCAGCAGCCAAGACGCCGCCAGGAGCACCTACGAGCAGTACTTC.